This T cell receptor beta chain was sequenced for a study of shared clonotypes between healthy human individuals. Regarding the study as a whole: The low donor count limited represented genetic and exposure-history diversity. Some clonotypes were shared by all four sorted-subset donors, while others were not shared. The non-shared ones had lower generation probabilities than the shared ones.

For this clone: Its antigen is unknown.

The assay was immunoSEQ multiplex PCR, and TCRdb's table has in-frame clones only and misses some. Among 2 million to 2.5 million clones listed, 90% to 96% were seen once. Only Caucasian adults living in Nashville, Tennessee served as donors. V was trimmed by 3 bases and J by 4 bases, leaving 16 bases between them. Germline V gene lookup returns CDR1 MNHEY and CDR2 SMNVEV (reference sequence). The CDR3 is made up of 15 amino acids. This chain uses TRBV27 with TRBJ2-7; D perhaps matches TRBD1 (6 bases). The sequence was collected from a man aged 18-30 years in good health. Sequenced input: naive CD4+ T cells sorted from blood. Subset: CD45RA+ positively selected. This CDR3 reads CASSFTGLSEYEQYF. The DNA of the CDR3 is TGTGCCAGCAGTTTCACAGGGCTATCAGAATACGAGCAGTACTTC.